These 3 T cell receptor beta chains share one sample of origin, sequenced in a study of cytomegalovirus exposure and HLA in healthy donors. PCR employed 60 Vbeta and 13 Jbeta primers. Only in-frame clones appear in the TCRdb table, and some are missing; sequencing was by immunoSEQ multiplex PCR. The table shows some 110,000 clones, with 70% to 75% occurring only once. The sample consisted of PBMCs. The receptors originated from a woman younger than 30 in good health and CMV-seronegative.

This chain links TRBV28 with TRBJ1-2; weak D call: TRBD1 (5 bases). Germline V CDR1 and CDR2: MDHEN, SYDVKM. V lost 8 bases, J lost 8 bases, and 18 bases lay in between. The CDR3 contains 13 residues. Here the CDR3 DNA reads TGTGCCAGCGTCCCAGGGATTGTAGGGGGCTACACCTTC. Translation gives CASVPGIVGGYTF.

The chain couples TRBV7-9 to TRBJ2-5, with D perhaps matching TRBD2 (7 bases). The J call may be wrong; the DNA end is better matched by TRBJ2-7. The length of the CDR3 is 13 residues. The V gene's germline CDR1 is SEHNR and CDR2 FQNEAQ (reference sequence). This CDR3 reads CASSLRGAGEQYF. CDR3 nucleotide sequence: TGTGCCAGCAGCTTACGGGGGGCGGGCGAGCAGTACTTC.

This clone was found a few times. The chain uses TRBV29-1 and TRBJ2-7; the D gene is possibly TRBD2 (5 bases). The germline V gene encodes CDR1 SQVTM and CDR2 ANQGSEA. CDR3 size: 11 residues. Trimming left V 4 bases short and J 3 bases short, with 7 bases between. CDR3 DNA: TGCAGCGTTGCGGGAAGCTACGAGCAGTACTTC. Its translation is CSVAGSYEQYF.